This TCR beta chain was documented in a study of cytomegalovirus exposure and HLA in healthy donors (dated by TCRdb to about 2017). Background for the entire study: An earlier analysis of under 600 of the donors reported more than 250 Gb of sequence data and some 100 million unique TCR beta sequences from 150 million to 200 million T cells. Across some 400 genotyped donors of the cohort, an average of roughly 200,000 unique TCR beta nucleotide sequences per donor were sequenced, and roughly 20% of those sequences were non-productive. An earlier analysis of roughly 580 of the donors used high-throughput TCR beta sequencing to judge whether each TCR beta V gene segment behaved as functional or pseudogenic. In a later analysis, previously published TCR beta repertoires from several hundred donors were re-analyzed and high-resolution HLA genotyping was added so that TCR occurrence patterns could be studied. Both class I and class II loci were covered by HLA typing, at four-digit resolution. The later analysis used no new phenotypic data to find candidate immune exposures, relying instead on TCR beta sequences and their occurrence across donors. A handful of DR-DQ haplotypes were handled as single units for association and clustering because linkage in the cohort was strong. Besides the first cohort of roughly 640 subjects, a separate validation cohort made up of over 95 different subjects was used. Among the roughly 400 genotyped donors, approximately 77% belonged to the genetic ancestry cluster associated with self-reported Caucasian donors. About 300 gigabases of sequencing data and around 88 million unique TCR sequences made up an early release that covered some 640 HLA-typed donors. A later genetic analysis took genome-wide SNP genotypes for about 55% of the roughly 670 donors and used that subset as a discovery cohort. High-throughput TCR immunosequencing, statistical association of individual TCRs with disease status, and machine learning were combined to predict cytomegalovirus infection status. The aim of the study was to test whether cataloging public T cell receptors could identify signatures of past pathogen exposure. Alongside the repertoire data, information on donor age, sex, ethnicity and CMV serostatus was compiled. Typing coverage varied by locus: about 629-630 donors for A, B, C, DRB1 and DQB1; approximately 500 for DQA1; about 600 for DPA1; around 490 for DPB1. Every repertoire in the discovery cohort had been generated on one and the same sequencing platform. The study profiled the T cell repertoires of more than 500 subjects by immunosequencing and related them to cytomegalovirus serostatus.

On this clone: It has no known antigen specificity. Base-call qualities are not available, and no considerably larger clone is one nucleotide away.

V trim: 4 bases; J trim: 6 bases; unmatched bases: 2. Taken from cysteine to phenylalanine, the CDR3 has 15 residues. The DNA shown is the 45-base CDR3, in frame from base 1. As encoded in the germline V gene (reference sequence), CDR1 is LNHDA while CDR2 is SQIVND. The library relied on the immunoSEQ multiplex PCR assay. The multiplex PCR relied on a mix of 60 forward primers for TCR Vbeta segments and 13 reverse primers for TCR Jbeta segments. The CDR3 region of rearranged TCR beta genes was amplified from genomic DNA with a multiplex PCR assay. On the Illumina HiSeq System, the amplified TCR beta libraries were sequenced as 87-base-pair reads. In the source study's methods: A later analysis counted approximately 76 million unique TCR beta chains across the 666 repertoires, and around 9.9 million of these chains were shared by at least two donors. Raw reads were error-corrected and collapsed into unique sequences with a nearest-neighbor algorithm that merged closely related sequences to remove PCR and sequencing errors. Alignment of CDR3 sequences to IMGT reference sequences was used to assign V, D and J gene segments. For a sequence to be retained, a match of at least six nucleotides was required to both a V gene segment and a J gene segment. A rearrangement counted as productive if the CDR3 had no stop codons and remained in frame with V and J, and every other rearrangement counted as non-productive. CDR3 was defined according to IMGT convention as the region running from the second conserved V-encoded cysteine to the conserved J-encoded phenylalanine. In an earlier analysis of around 600 of the donors, sequences lacking an unambiguous match to a single V gene segment were excluded. In an earlier analysis of a few hundred of the donors, V segments were called functional above 56.7% productive rearrangements and were called segregating when the between-donor standard deviation exceeded 5%. A statistical classification framework was built to diagnose cytomegalovirus status from the catalog of TCR beta chain sequences. V and J gene assignment, in a later analysis, came from comparing TCR nucleotide sequences with IMGT/GENE-DB human TR gene sequences. The TCRdist pipeline was used in a later analysis to assign CDR3 sequences and most-parsimonious VDJ recombination scenarios. In a later analysis, each TCR beta chain was defined by its CDR3 amino acid sequence together with its V-gene family, and reads without a unique V-gene family were excluded. In a later analysis, some 600 highly shared, low-generation-probability nucleotide sequences were removed to address suspected cross-contamination and a sequencing artifact. For each public chain, a later analysis derived a clonal expansion index from normalized ranks of inferred template counts within each repertoire. A later analysis computed generation probabilities with a VDJ recombination model fitted to out-of-frame rearrangements, and checked the results against IGoR. In a later analysis, TCR-TCR, TCR-HLA and TCR-CMV co-occurrence was scored with hypergeometric tests, and a repertoire-size bias correction was applied to TCR pairs. In a later analysis, false discovery rates were estimated by permuting HLA or CMV assignments 20 times. In a later analysis, co-occurring TCRs were grouped using DBSCAN, and TCRdist sequence similarity was added for clustering within HLA-allele-positive subsets. Repertoires with fewer than 30,000 or more than 120,000 public chains, plus five repertoires with anomalous nucleotide sharing, were excluded from co-occurrence clustering. TCRdb mirrors the immuneACCESS table, restricted to in-frame sequences. Some clones are absent from its copies; in checked studies, under half trace to an unresolved V gene, and the reason for the others is unknown. The DNA gave D and trimming, while V, J and clone size come from that table. For this sample the table gives about 240,000 clones, of which about 80% were detected only once. Around 8.3% of the sample is held by the ten biggest clonotypes.

Broader findings and caveats from the paper: In an earlier analysis of some 640 of the donors, most TCR beta V segments were observed in productive rearrangements about 87% or about 30% of the time, broadly matching IMGT annotations. In a later genetic analysis, fewer N-insertions in productive TCRs were reported among donors in an Asian-associated ancestry cluster than the approximately 710-donor mean. The study listed 150 to 200 TCR beta chains as associated with cytomegalovirus. A later analysis found that most CMV-associated TCR beta chains appeared HLA-restricted, with HLA associations seemingly driven largely by CMV exposure. A cluster of highly shared sequence variants was judged likely to represent a technical artifact of the sequencing pipeline. A later analysis reported that several top co-occurrence clusters appeared linked to parvovirus B19, influenza, CMV and Epstein-Barr virus. Because HLA typing was unavailable for some donors at each locus, only the typed subset was used in association tests. The classifier was reported to diagnose cytomegalovirus status with high specificity and sensitivity in both the original cohort and the validation cohort. Correlated functional status among segregating V segments might be attributable to linkage disequilibrium, but an unknown experimental factor could not be ruled out. Strong co-occurrence of HLA alleles, especially DR and DQ, made assigning TCR associations to individual alleles difficult. While some public TCRs were present in many individuals, most TCR sequences turned up only very rarely across donors. In vitro tests confirmed that a few of the cytomegalovirus-associated TCR beta chains recognize cytomegalovirus antigens. In a later analysis, HLA-associated TCR beta chains were found to be more clonally expanded and to have lower generation probabilities than equally common non-associated chains. Roughly uniform sequencing depth across donors was assumed in presence/absence analyses, although this assumption may not hold. Because counts were too low, about 18 rarely observed V segments, including chromosome 9 orphons, were excluded from the earlier analysis of 500 to 700 of the donors. Only TCR beta chains were sequenced in this cohort, and the absence of alpha or paired-chain data limited detectable features. A further reported finding was that TCR beta sequences accurately predicted the HLA-A and HLA-B alleles for most subjects in the first cohort. Some IMGT-functional V segments, including TRBV6-2 and TRBV6-3, could not be told apart with the 87-base-pair reads, so those segments were excluded. It was suggested by the authors that the approach could potentially be generalized to other disease states and immunological phenotypes. A later analysis found that TCR association rates varied across HLA loci, with DRB1 alleles showing the most associated TCRs and HLA-C alleles the fewest. V-gene and J-gene trimming of TCR beta chains was associated with a missense DCLRE1C variant in a later genetic analysis, and the association was replicated in an independent cohort. CMV serostatus was the only immune exposure information available for the cohort. In a later analysis, more than 15,000 TCR beta sequences were associated with specific HLA alleles at a false discovery rate of 0.05.

The cohort consisted of 600 or so healthy bone marrow donors. At the time of sampling, every cohort member was nominally healthy, though immune exposures that went unrecorded were likely present. The donor was CMV seropositive and was included in the group of 270 or so seropositive cohort members. A peripheral blood sample was provided by each donor, and peripheral blood mononuclear cells were used for TCR beta sequencing. The Qiagen DNeasy Blood Extraction Kit was used to extract genomic DNA from the blood cell samples. The chain was built from TRBV19 and TRBJ2-2; 13 of the junction bases match TRBD2. The TCR was taken from a woman aged 60-70 years in good health and CMV-seropositive. Input material: PBMCs. The CDR3 region: CASSTGLAGSGELFF. The nucleotide sequence reads TGTGCCAGTAGTACGGGACTAGCGGGATCCGGGGAGCTGTTTTTT.